What follows are 8 T cell receptor beta chains derived from one specimen sequenced in a study of blood T cell repertoires in COVID-19. Profiled with immunoSEQ multiplex PCR; TCRdb holds only in-frame clones, not every one. Here the sample spans more than 140,000 clones, approximately 83% being singletons. The sample comprised peripheral blood. These receptor sequences come from a human donor in a cohort sampled during active COVID-19.

This sequence joins TRBV28 and TRBJ1-4; D uncertain. V lost 5 bases and J lost 8, with 18 bases in between. The CDR3 totals 15 residues. Germline CDR1 reads MDHEN; CDR2 reads SYDVKM. Here the CDR3 reads CASSPPRTAGEKLFF. The CDR3, as DNA: TGTGCCAGCAGTCCCCCACGGACGGCGGGGGAAAAACTGTTTTTT.

The chain couples TRBV2 to TRBJ2-3; possible D gene TRBD1, 6 bases. Germline V gene lookup returns CDR1 SNHLY and CDR2 FYNNEI. The CDR3 contains 14 residues. Trimming stripped 6 bases from V and 0 bases from J, with 10 bases between. CDR3 protein: CASRFRGSTDTQYF. CDR3 sequence (DNA): TGTGCCAGCAGATTTAGGGGGAGCACAGATACGCAGTATTTT.

CDR3 DNA sequence: TGTGCCTCAACTACGGGGAGTGGAAACACCATATATTTT. Translation: CASTTGSGNTIYF. The rearrangement joins TRBV19 to TRBJ1-3; unclear D gene. Germline assignment: CDR1 LNHDA and CDR2 SQIVND (reference sequence). The CDR3 runs to 13 residues. Trimming cost V 11 bases and J 3 bases, with 14 bases left between them.

The rearrangement uses TRBV24-1 and TRBJ2-5, with 10 bases identical to TRBD2. This CDR3 region has 17 residues. Germline loops: CDR1 KGHDR, CDR2 SFDVKD. The trim removed 5 bases at V and 5 bases at J, leaving 13 bases unmatched. CDR3 sequence (DNA): TGTGCCACCAGTGTAAGGGCTAGCGGGAGTGGTAGTGAGACCCAGTACTTC. This translates into CATSVRASGSGSETQYF.

The rearrangement uses TRBV9 and TRBJ2-2; 10 nucleotides agree with TRBD2. The length of the CDR3 is 15 residues. J gave up 8 bases and V 7 bases, and 11 bases lay outside the gene matches. Germline assignment: CDR1 SGDLS and CDR2 YYNGEE. The CDR3: CASGRTSGEAGELFF. The CDR3 nucleotides read TGTGCCAGCGGCCGGACTAGCGGAGAGGCTGGGGAGCTGTTTTTT.

V usage is TRBV15 and J usage is TRBJ2-6, with 7 positions matching TRBD1. Germline CDR1 is LNHNV and CDR2 is YYDKDF (reference sequence). The CDR3 spans 18 residues. Trimming cost V 1 base and J 2 bases; bases outside gene matches: 8. The CDR3 reads CATSRGAGGSTGANVLTF. CDR3 sequence (DNA): TGTGCCACCAGCAGAGGGGCAGGGGGTAGTACTGGGGCCAACGTCCTGACTTTC.

This clone was seen a single time. V usage is TRBV7-2 and J usage is TRBJ2-1; 11 nucleotides line up with TRBD2. The CDR3 runs to 18 residues. The junction had 13 bases not matched to a gene; V was cut back by 0 bases and J by 9 bases. Germline V CDR1 and CDR2: SGHTA, FQGNSA. The CDR3 bases are TGTGCCAGCAGCTTAGCCCCCGGTGGTAGCGGGAGGGCCTCTGAGCAGTTCTTC. Its translation: CASSLAPGGSGRASEQFF.

The CDR3 DNA reads as TGTGCCAGCAGCCCCCGGACATCAGAGACCCAGTACTTC. This encodes CASSPRTSETQYF. V gene TRBV7-9 combines with J gene TRBJ2-5; possibly TRBD1 for D (5 bases). V shed 5 bases and J shed 4 bases, with 11 bases lying between them. This CDR3 contains 13 residues. The germline V gene has CDR1 SEHNR and CDR2 FQNEAQ (reference sequence).